This TCR beta chain is drawn from a study of T cells in localized non-small cell lung cancer. This table comes from immunoSEQ multiplex PCR, and its TCRdb copy is limited to in-frame clones, with some not included. The sample lists 16,000 or so clones; more than 85% were seen once. The sequencing used peripheral blood, collected before any cancer treatment. This clonotype was sampled from a male donor aged 60 or over with stage II squamous cell lung carcinoma.

The CDR3 is CASSTHTDTQYF. The CDR3 nucleotides read TGTGCCAGCAGTACACACACAGATACGCAGTATTTT. The chain employs TRBV6-5 and TRBJ2-3; D is ambiguous. V dropped 5 bases and J dropped 2 bases, with 5 bases sitting between them. Germline values: CDR1 MNHEY, CDR2 SVGAGI. The CDR3 contains 12 residues.